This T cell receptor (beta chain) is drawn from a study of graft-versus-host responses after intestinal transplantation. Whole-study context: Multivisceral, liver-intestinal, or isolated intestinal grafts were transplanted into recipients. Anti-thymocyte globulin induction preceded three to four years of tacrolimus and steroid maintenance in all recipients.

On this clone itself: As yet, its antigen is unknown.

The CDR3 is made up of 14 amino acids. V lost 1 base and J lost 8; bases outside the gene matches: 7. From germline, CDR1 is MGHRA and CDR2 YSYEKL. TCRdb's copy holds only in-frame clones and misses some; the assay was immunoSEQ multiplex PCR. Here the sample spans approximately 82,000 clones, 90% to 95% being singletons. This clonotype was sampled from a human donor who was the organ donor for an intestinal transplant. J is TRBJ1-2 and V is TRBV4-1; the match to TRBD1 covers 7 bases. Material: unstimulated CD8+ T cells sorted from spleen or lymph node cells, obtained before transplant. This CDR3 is CASSQGLGTEGYTF. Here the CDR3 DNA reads TGCGCCAGCAGCCAAGGATTAGGGACAGAAGGCTACACCTTC.